Presented here are 5 T cell receptor beta chains from one specimen sequenced in a study of immune characteristics of hereditary and idiopathic chronic pancreatitis. Total pancreatectomy with islet autotransplantation was the source of the chronic pancreatitis pancreas tissue. Data came from immunoSEQ multiplex PCR; TCRdb stores just in-frame clones and leaves some out. Of about 13,000 clones in the sample, less than 75% were seen once. The specimen was pancreas tissue with hereditary chronic pancreatitis. The origin of the receptors is a human donor with chronic pancreatitis.

The chain uses TRBV5-4 and TRBJ1-4; D possibly corresponds to TRBD1 (6 bases). V lost 2 bases and J lost 6, with 8 bases in between. Germline V gene sequence: CDR1 SGHNT, CDR2 YYREEE (reference sequence). The CDR3 sequence is 13 residues long. CDR3 in amino acids: CASSFRGHEKLFF. In nucleotides, the CDR3 is TGTGCCAGCAGCTTCAGGGGCCATGAAAAACTGTTTTTT. Full variable domain (outside the CDR3, taken from reference TRBV5-4 and TRBJ1-4): ETGVTQSPTHLIKTRGQQVTLRCSSQSGHNTVSWYQQALGQGPQFIFQYYREEENGRGNFPPRFSGLQFPNYSSELNVNALELDDSALYLCASSFRGHEKLFFGSGTQLSVL.

The chain combines TRBV5-1 with TRBJ2-1, with D perhaps given as TRBD1 or TRBD2 (6 bases each). The germline V gene has CDR1 SGHRS and CDR2 YFSETQ. The CDR3 extends over 17 amino acids. Trimming cost V 2 bases and J 0 bases, with 15 bases left between them. DNA of the CDR3: TGCGCCAGCAGCTTTGGGATCTCGGGGGCCTCCTACAATGAGCAGTTCTTC. This translates into CASSFGISGASYNEQFF.

This clone was observed a few times. The chain couples TRBV6-2 or TRBV6-3 to TRBJ1-6; 9 nucleotides align to TRBD1. Germline V gives CDR1 MNHEY, CDR2 SVGEGT. CDR3 size: 15 residues. Germline trimming cut 6 bases from V and 10 bases from J; bases unmatched to any gene: 10. CDR3 residues: CASSYPTGGKSPLHF. CDR3 sequence (DNA): TGTGCCAGCAGCTATCCAACAGGGGGCAAGTCACCCCTCCACTTT.

The CDR3 DNA follows: TGCGCCAGCAGCTCCGGACAGGCCACTGAAGCTTTCTTT. It specifies CASSSGQATEAFF. The rearrangement uses TRBV5-1 and TRBJ1-1; TRBD1 matches 7 bases. The CDR3 has 13 amino acids. CDR1 and CDR2 (germline): SGHRS, YFSETQ. J gave up 4 bases and V 3 bases, and 3 bases lay outside the gene matches.

The chain uses TRBV6-1 and TRBJ1-6; the D is unclear. Deletions cut 2 bases from V and 10 bases from J, with 9 bases between. CDR1 and CDR2 (germline): MNHNS, SASEGT. The CDR3 contains 13 residues. DNA for the CDR3: TGTGCCAGCAGTGAACGAAGTCGGTCACCCCTCCACTTT. Protein product: CASSERSRSPLHF.